This T cell receptor (beta chain) was found in a study of somatic mutations in cytotoxic T cells in rheumatoid arthritis (dated by TCRdb to 2016 to 2017). Background on the whole study: Patient peripheral blood (about 30 ml EDTA) was drawn right after diagnosis and before any treatment started. Patients and controls did not essentially differ in median age, which was nearly identical between the groups. In newly diagnosed rheumatoid arthritis without treatment, the study examined if expanded CD8+ T-cell clones harbor somatic mutations, relying on TCRB deep sequencing to characterize clonality. Some T-cell populations stained with V beta antibodies were sorted by flow on a FACSAria II or Sony SH800 to nearly 100% purity, with sorted V beta1+ cells additionally subjected to TCRB sequencing. A total of roughly 60 rheumatoid arthritis patients and 15 to 20 healthy controls underwent TCRB deep sequencing.

CD4+ and CD8+ cells were isolated by positive magnetic bead selection on an AutoMACS, and purity was checked by flow cytometry. After a first flow cytometry screen using a TCR V beta antibody panel, clonal expansions were characterized through TCRB deep sequencing of sorted CD8+ fractions. Peripheral blood mononuclear cells were obtained using density gradient separation with Ficoll-Paque PLUS. Nucleospin Tissue or Tissue XS kits were used to extract DNA from CD4-enriched, CD8-enriched or PBMC samples, and a Qubit 2.0 fluorometer was used for quantification. Taken from cysteine to phenylalanine, the CDR3 has 13 residues. The DNA shown is the 39-base CDR3, in frame from base 1. In the germline V gene (reference sequence), CDR1 corresponds to LNHDA and CDR2 to SQIVND. V is cut by 11 bases and J by 0 bases, and the space between the germline ends is 11 bases. The research as a whole found: No adjustment for multiple comparisons was made for the slight TRBV07 underrepresentation in patients. Rheumatoid arthritis patients and age-matched healthy controls did not significantly differ in CD8+ T-cell clonality. CD8+ clonality increased with age in patients (Spearman r=0.49) but not in healthy controls. Viral specificity could not be ruled out by absence from virus-specific databases, and the antigen targets of the expanded CD8+ clones remained unknown. In 8 of 65 patients the largest CD8+ clone exceeded 20% of CD8+ cells, and several identical CD8+ TCRB sequences were shared between blood and synovial fluid.

The immunoSEQ assay was applied to genomic DNA for TCRB CDR3 sequencing. On the authors' methods: Only a few patient CD8+ clones larger than 1% matched published virus-specific TCRB sequences when compared against them. Analyses were restricted to productive TCRB rearrangements. Clonality was calculated as a Shannon entropy-based productive clonality index, and a clone was defined by a unique TCRB CDR3 sequence. Repertoire overlap between two samples was calculated from the template counts of each clone relative to total templates per sample. V-gene usage from TCRB sequencing and V-gene usage measured by flow cytometry were correlated (Spearman r of over 0.6). The table was pulled from immuneACCESS by TCRdb, which kept in-frame rearrangements only. Such tables lose some clones; where checked, under half of the loss comes from unresolved V genes, and the rest has no known cause. V and J calls and clone size are as listed in that table; D and trimming were resolved from the DNA. The sample yields 10,000 or so clones; about 67% were counted once. The leading ten clones occupy around two fifths of the sample.

Concerning this clone itself: No antigen is known for it. Nothing much larger sits one base from this clone, and base qualities are not available.

The sequenced sample was CD8+ T cells sorted from blood. In this chain, TRBV19 is recombined with TRBJ1-5; no D gene is confidently identified. The clonotype was recovered from an adult with rheumatoid arthritis. The CDR3 protein sequence reads: CAVAAHSNQPQHF. The DNA sequence is TGTGCCGTCGCCGCTCATAGCAATCAGCCCCAGCATTTT.